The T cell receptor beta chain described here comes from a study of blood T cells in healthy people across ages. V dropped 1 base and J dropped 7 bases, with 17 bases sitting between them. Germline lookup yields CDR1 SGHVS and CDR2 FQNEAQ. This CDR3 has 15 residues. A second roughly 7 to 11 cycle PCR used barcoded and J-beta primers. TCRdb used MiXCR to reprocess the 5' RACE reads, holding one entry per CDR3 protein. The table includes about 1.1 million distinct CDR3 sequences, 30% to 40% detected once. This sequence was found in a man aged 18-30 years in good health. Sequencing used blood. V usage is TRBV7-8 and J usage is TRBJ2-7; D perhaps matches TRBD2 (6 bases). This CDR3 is CASSLVGGTYNEQYF. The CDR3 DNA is TGTGCCAGCAGCTTAGTTGGGGGGACCTACAATGAGCAGTACTTC.